These 9 T cell receptor beta chains came from one sample sequenced in a study of blood T cell repertoires in COVID-19. Profiled with immunoSEQ multiplex PCR; TCRdb holds only in-frame clones, not every one. The sample includes about 210,000 clones, about 83% of them seen just once. The specimen was peripheral blood. These receptor sequences come from a woman in her forties or fifties with active or convalescent COVID-19.

This sequence joins TRBV27 and TRBJ2-5; TRBD2 is a possible D gene (5 bases). Trimming took off 5 bases at V and 8 bases at J, with 21 bases between the two ends. The germline V gene has CDR1 MNHEY and CDR2 SMNVEV (reference sequence). The CDR3 loop spans 15 amino acids. CDR3 loop: CASSPIPDSATTQYF. DNA of the CDR3: TGTGCCAGCAGTCCTATCCCGGATAGCGCGACCACCCAGTACTTC.

This clone was observed a single time. V gene TRBV5-1 combines with J gene TRBJ2-3, with 7 bases matching TRBD2. This CDR3 contains 17 residues. The V and J ends lost 0 bases and 0 bases, in that order; junction bases with no gene match: 7. Germline CDR1 SGHRS, CDR2 YFSETQ. The CDR3 region has the DNA TGCGCCAGCAGCTTGGTCTCGGGACTAACTAGCACAGATACGCAGTATTTT. Amino acid sequence: CASSLVSGLTSTDTQYF.

CDR3 region: CASSLATVATNEKLFF. CDR3 DNA sequence: TGTGCCAGCAGCTTAGCCACAGTGGCAACTAATGAAAAACTGTTTTTT. The chain links TRBV7-9 to TRBJ1-4; D gene uncertain. The length of the CDR3 is 16 residues. Germline V gene sequence: CDR1 SEHNR, CDR2 FQNEAQ (reference sequence). V lost 0 bases, J lost 0 bases, and 8 bases lay in between.

The chain uses TRBV9 and TRBJ2-1, with a tentative D call TRBD2 (6 bases). CDR1 SGDLS and CDR2 YYNGEE come from the germline V gene. V gave up 4 bases and J gave up 3 bases, with 14 bases separating them. This CDR3 contains 15 residues. The CDR3 DNA is TGTGCCAGCAGCCCGGATAGCGGTAGCTACAATGAGCAGTTCTTC. Amino acid sequence: CASSPDSGSYNEQFF.

The rearrangement links TRBV29-1 to TRBJ2-3; 7 nucleotides align to TRBD2. This CDR3 contains 16 residues. In germline, CDR1 is SQVTM, CDR2 ANQGSEA. Trimming took 7 bases from V and 2 from J; bases not matched to a gene: 15. This CDR3 is CSALIGAAGNTDTQYF. The CDR3 DNA reads as TGCAGCGCCCTCATTGGGGCAGCGGGGAACACAGATACGCAGTATTTT.

V is TRBV11-2 and J is TRBJ1-6, with D possibly being TRBD1 (6 bases). CDR1 SGHAT and CDR2 FQNNGV come from the germline V gene. The CDR3 has 14 amino acids. With 6 bases removed from V and 5 bases from J, the gap between germline ends came to 11 bases. CDR3 DNA sequence: TGTGCCAGCAGGGGGGCGGCCGATAATTCACCCCTCCACTTT. Translating it yields CASRGAADNSPLHF. The whole variable domain, filled in from reference TRBV11-2 and TRBJ1-6, reads EAGVAQSPRYKIIEKRQSVAFWCNPISGHATLYWYQQILGQGPKLLIQFQNNGVVDDSQLPKDRFSAERLKGVDSTLKIQPAKLEDSAVYLCASRGAADNSPLHFGNGTRLTVT.

This chain links TRBV4-2 with TRBJ1-3; 9 nucleotides align to TRBD1. The CDR3 extends over 16 amino acids. The J segment lost 1 base and the V segment lost 1 base, leaving 2 bases of the junction unmatched. CDR1 is LGHNA and CDR2 is YNFKEQ in the germline V gene. CDR3 DNA sequence: TGTGCCAGCAGCCAAGTCGGGACAGGGTCTGGAAACACCATATATTTT. Translated: CASSQVGTGSGNTIYF.

The chain has TRBV29-1 and TRBJ2-5, with D perhaps matching TRBD1 (6 bases). The ends were cut back, 0 bases at V and 2 bases at J, with 13 bases in the middle. CDR3 length: 15 amino acids. Germline lookup yields CDR1 SQVTM and CDR2 ANQGSEA. This CDR3 reads CSVEEGTGWQETQYF. The CDR3 nucleotides are TGCAGCGTTGAAGAAGGAACAGGGTGGCAAGAGACCCAGTACTTC.

DNA for the CDR3: TGTGCCATCAGTGAGGCCAGCGCCAATTACAATGAGCAGTTCTTC. Translated: CAISEASANYNEQFF. The chain employs TRBV10-3 and TRBJ2-1; D ambiguous. CDR1 is ENHRY, CDR2 SYGVKD, per germline. With 2 bases removed from V and 4 bases from J, the gap between germline ends came to 12 bases. This CDR3 comprises 15 residues.